The clone carrying this TCR beta chain was recorded at least ten times. Its matching antigen is unknown. Each 10 ml fresh peripheral blood draw supplied the PBMCs. Amplification targeted TCR beta CDR3 regions from RNA transcripts. With the HTBI primer set, the TCR CDR3 went through a first round of RT-PCR. TCRdb re-derived calls from the multiplex PCR reads in MiXCR, one entry per CDR3 protein. Here the sample spans roughly 300,000 distinct CDR3 sequences, around 20% being singletons. The data originate from a study of T cells in Graves' hyperthyroidism and ophthalmopathy. Study-wide points: Blood also contained most expanded thyroid clonotypes above 0.001.

V trimming: 5 bases; J trimming: 6 bases; junction bases outside the gene matches: 9. The CDR3 is made up of 14 amino acids. From germline, CDR1 is SGHAT and CDR2 FQNNGV. The TCR originated in a woman between 45 and 65 years old with Graves' hyperthyroidism. The sequenced sample was blood. The J gene is TRBJ2-7, the V gene TRBV11-2; 8 bases align to TRBD1. CDR3 amino acids: CASSLVRDRGEQYF. CDR3 bases: TGTGCCAGCAGCCTAGTGCGAGACAGGGGCGAGCAGTACTTC. Based on the CDR3 plus reference TRBV11-2 and TRBJ2-7, the full variable domain is EAGVAQSPRYKIIEKRQSVAFWCNPISGHATLYWYQQILGQGPKLLIQFQNNGVVDDSQLPKDRFSAERLKGVDSTLKIQPAKLEDSAVYLCASSLVRDRGEQYFGPGTRLTVT.